One sample yielded the 26 T cell receptor beta chains listed below, sequenced in a study of T cell clones after liver transplantation. Produced via immunoSEQ multiplex PCR; TCRdb's table is partial and in-frame only. The sample has tens of thousands of clones, about 88% seen once. This material consisted of CD4+ T cells from blood, taken before liver transplant. These receptors all come from a human donor who received a liver transplant.

This clone was observed a few times. The chain uses TRBV4-3 and TRBJ2-5, with D perhaps TRBD2 (6 bases). The V end lost 4 bases, the J end lost 2 bases, and 14 bases lay between the germline ends. The CDR3 sequence is 15 residues long. Germline CDR1 LGHNA, CDR2 YSLEER. The CDR3 nucleotides are TGCGCCAGCAGCCTCGCCCCCGGGACTCAAGAGACCCAGTACTTC. Protein sequence: CASSLAPGTQETQYF.

The chain links TRBV11-3 to TRBJ1-1, with D possibly TRBD1 on 5 matching bases. The CDR3 is made up of 17 amino acids. Germline CDR1 is SGHNT and CDR2 is YENEEA. V lost 7 bases and J lost 0, with 21 bases in between. CDR3 protein: CASTLSTFRGVNTEAFF. The DNA of the CDR3 is TGTGCCAGCACCCTTAGTACCTTTCGGGGGGTGAACACTGAAGCTTTCTTT.

This chain uses TRBV9 with TRBJ2-2; the match to TRBD2 covers 14 bases. This CDR3 spans 16 amino acids. V was clipped by 2 bases and J by 7 bases; unmatched bases: 4. Germline V gene lookup returns CDR1 SGDLS and CDR2 YYNGEE. CDR3 coding DNA: TGTGCCAGCAGCGTTAGGACTAGCGGGAGGAACGGGGAGCTGTTTTTT. Its protein product is CASSVRTSGRNGELFF.

The chain joins TRBV4-2 to TRBJ1-4, with D possibly matching TRBD1 (5 bases). From germline, CDR1 is LGHNA and CDR2 YNFKEQ. CDR3 length: 15 amino acids. V lost 2 bases and J 7 bases, leaving 14 bases between the germline ends. The CDR3 sequence: CASSQRSGGGEKLFF. In DNA, the CDR3 is TGTGCCAGCAGCCAACGGTCGGGCGGGGGTGAAAAACTGTTTTTT.

V is TRBV9 and J is TRBJ1-3; tentative D call: TRBD1 (5 bases). Germline CDR1 reads SGDLS; CDR2 reads YYNGEE. Trimming removed 5 bases from V and 4 bases from J, with 16 bases in between. The CDR3 runs 15 residues. CDR3 loop: CASRSGATPGNTIYF. The CDR3 region has the DNA TGTGCCAGCAGGTCCGGGGCCACCCCGGGAAACACCATATATTTT.

V gene TRBV7-2 combines with J gene TRBJ2-5; unclear D gene. CDR1 SGHTA and CDR2 FQGNSA come from the germline V gene. Trimming cost V 5 bases and J 4 bases, with 5 bases left between them. The CDR3 contains 11 residues. The CDR3 protein is CASSRSETQYF. Here the CDR3 DNA reads TGTGCCAGCAGCCGCTCAGAGACCCAGTACTTC.

The CDR3 bases are TGCGCCAGCAGCCGCGGAGGGGGGGCCGACGGGGAGCTGTTTTTT. This codes for CASSRGGGADGELFF. J is TRBJ2-2 and V is TRBV5-1, with D possibly TRBD2 on 7 matching bases. The CDR3 has 15 residues. V lost 4 bases and J 7 bases, leaving 17 bases between the germline ends. CDR1 SGHRS and CDR2 YFSETQ come from the germline V gene. The entire variable domain, with the rest obtained from reference TRBV5-1 and TRBJ2-2, is as follows: KAGVTQTPRYLIKTRGQQVTLSCSPISGHRSVSWYQQTPGQGLQFLFEYFSETQRNKGNFPGRFSGRQFSNSRSEMNVSTLELGDSALYLCASSRGGGADGELFFGEGSRLTVL.

The gene calls are TRBV11-2 and TRBJ2-7; weak D call: TRBD1 (5 bases). Per germline, CDR1 SGHAT and CDR2 FQNNGV. Trimming took off 0 bases at V and 2 bases at J, with 11 bases between the two ends. The CDR3 sequence is 15 residues long. CDR3 loop: CASSLDSSRAYEQYF. Written as DNA, the CDR3 is TGTGCCAGCAGCTTAGATAGTAGCAGGGCCTACGAGCAGTACTTC.

A few counts support this clone. The rearrangement links TRBV5-1 to TRBJ2-3; D unresolved. From germline, CDR1 is SGHRS and CDR2 YFSETQ. The CDR3 runs to 13 residues. Trimming cost V 3 bases and J 4 bases, with 9 bases left between them. CDR3 in amino acids: CASSSRQADTQYF. As DNA, the CDR3 is TGCGCCAGCAGCTCCAGACAAGCAGATACGCAGTATTTT.

This clone was detected only a few times. The CDR3 DNA reads as TGTGCCAGCAGTGAAAGGACAGGGCGAGAGACCCAGTACTTC. Its translation: CASSERTGRETQYF. V is TRBV2 and J is TRBJ2-5, with 8 bases matching TRBD1. Losses at the gene ends were 2 bases for V and 4 bases for J; bases not matched to a gene: 3. Looked up from germline, CDR1 is SNHLY and CDR2 is FYNNEI. The CDR3 consists of 14 residues.

The chain combines TRBV30 with TRBJ1-3; 7 positions match TRBD1. Germline CDR1 reads GTSNPN; CDR2 reads SVGIG (reference sequence). CDR3 length: 16 amino acids. The trim removed 2 bases at V and 0 bases at J, leaving 7 bases unmatched. This CDR3 is CAWSLGQSSSGNTIYF. CDR3 DNA: TGTGCCTGGAGTTTGGGACAGTCGAGCTCTGGAAACACCATATATTTT.

This chain links TRBV7-9 with TRBJ1-1; no clear D. Trimming left V 1 base short and J 2 bases short, with 5 bases between. This CDR3 comprises 13 residues. Germline CDR1 and CDR2: SEHNR and FQNEAQ (reference sequence). The CDR3 sequence: CASSLGSNTEAFF. The CDR3 bases are TGTGCCAGCAGCTTAGGGAGCAACACTGAAGCTTTCTTT.

This clone was seen only a few times. V and J are TRBV12-5 and TRBJ1-5, with no clear D. The V gene's germline CDR1 is LGHNT and CDR2 FRNRAP. The V and J ends lost 1 base and 6 bases respectively, with 4 bases between them. The CDR3 has 12 residues. The CDR3 DNA reads TGTGCTAGTGGTTTGGGGGTTCAGCCCCAGCATTTT. Its protein is CASGLGVQPQHF.

This clone was recorded a few times. The chain links TRBV10-3 to TRBJ2-5, with 10 bases fitting TRBD2. Germline CDR1 is ENHRY and CDR2 is SYGVKD. Losses at the gene ends were 6 bases for V and 4 bases for J; bases not matched to a gene: 8. The CDR3 runs 15 residues. CDR3 amino acids: CAIRASGSMGETQYF. The CDR3 region has the DNA TGTGCCATCAGAGCTAGCGGGAGTATGGGAGAGACCCAGTACTTC.

This clone was detected only a few times. The genes are TRBV2 and TRBJ2-1; TRBD2 might be the D (6 bases). CDR3 length: 14 residues. V was trimmed by 2 bases and J by 9 bases, leaving 14 bases between them. CDR1 is SNHLY and CDR2 is FYNNEI in the germline V gene. CDR3 sequence reads: CASSERGMMGEQFF. CDR3 in DNA: TGTGCCAGCAGTGAACGCGGGATGATGGGTGAGCAGTTCTTC.

This sequence joins TRBV19 and TRBJ2-6, with D maybe TRBD1 (5 bases). In germline, CDR1 is LNHDA, CDR2 SQIVND (reference sequence). This CDR3 has 17 amino acids. With 5 bases removed from V and 0 bases from J, the gap between germline ends came to 14 bases. The CDR3 DNA follows: TGTGCCAGTAGTCTCCAGGGTTTTACCTCTGGGGCCAACGTCCTGACTTTC. Translated: CASSLQGFTSGANVLTF.

This clone has just one count. The genes are TRBV30 and TRBJ2-1, with 14 positions matching TRBD2. The CDR3 covers 15 residues. V dropped 1 base and J dropped 7; count of bases not matched to a gene: 3. The germline V gene has CDR1 GTSNPN and CDR2 SVGIG (reference sequence). DNA of the CDR3: TGTGCCTGGAGTGAGGGACTAGCGGGAGCAAATGAGCAGTTCTTC. Translation gives CAWSEGLAGANEQFF.

V and J are TRBV4-3 and TRBJ1-5; D possibly corresponds to TRBD1 (6 bases). The CDR3 consists of 19 residues. Germline CDR1 LGHNA, CDR2 YSLEER. Trimming left V 0 bases short and J 2 bases short, with 20 bases between. The CDR3 spells CASSQDTAVWGAGNQPQHF. The CDR3 region has the DNA TGCGCCAGCAGCCAAGATACGGCGGTATGGGGGGCCGGCAATCAGCCCCAGCATTTT.

The CDR3 is CASSEAPTLYQETQYF. CDR3 in DNA: TGTGCCAGCAGTGAAGCCCCGACCCTGTACCAAGAGACCCAGTACTTC. V usage is TRBV2 and J usage is TRBJ2-5; D not certain. Germline CDR1 and CDR2: SNHLY and FYNNEI. The CDR3 runs to 16 residues. V was trimmed by 0 bases and J by 0 bases, leaving 11 bases between them.

The chain has TRBV6-5 and TRBJ2-1, with TRBD2 matching 11 bases. J lost 7 bases, V lost 1 base, and 3 bases had no gene match. CDR1 and CDR2 (germline): MNHEY, SVGAGI. The CDR3 is 15 amino acids. DNA for the CDR3: TGTGCCAGCAGTTACTTAGCGGGAGGGGGGAATGAGCAGTTCTTC. Amino acids: CASSYLAGGGNEQFF.

V is TRBV7-2 and J is TRBJ1-4; possible D gene TRBD1, 5 bases. Germline lookup yields CDR1 SGHTA and CDR2 FQGNSA. Trimming took 5 bases from V and 7 from J, leaving 14 bases between them. CDR3 length: 14 residues. Written as DNA, the CDR3 is TGTGCCAGCAGCCGATCCCCCGGGGGTGAAAAACTGTTTTTT. The encoded protein is CASSRSPGGEKLFF.

The chain uses TRBV9 and TRBJ2-5; 7 bases match TRBD2. The CDR3 is made up of 15 amino acids. Germline V gives CDR1 SGDLS, CDR2 YYNGEE. V lost 3 bases and J lost 5; bases outside the gene matches: 10. The chain's CDR3 is CASSGGLVPRETQYF. The CDR3 DNA sequence: TGTGCCAGCAGCGGCGGACTAGTTCCGCGGGAGACCCAGTACTTC.

This clone was seen a single time. This rearrangement joins TRBV7-8 to TRBJ2-5, with D tentatively TRBD1 (6 bases). Germline V gene lookup returns CDR1 SGHVS and CDR2 FQNEAQ. Trimming shortened V by 2 bases and J by 3 bases, and 22 bases separated the two germline ends. The CDR3 spans 18 residues. CDR3 region: CASSLKPQTGHTEETQYF. DNA of the CDR3: TGTGCCAGCAGCTTAAAGCCCCAAACAGGGCACACAGAAGAGACCCAGTACTTC.

The CDR3 loop reads CASSIDLGTSRSEQYF. The CDR3 DNA is TGTGCCAGTAGTATAGATCTAGGGACTAGCAGATCCGAGCAGTACTTC. J is TRBJ2-7 and V is TRBV19, with 9 bases that match TRBD2. The CDR3 is 16 residues long. The germline CDR1 and CDR2 sequences are LNHDA and SQIVND (reference sequence). With 0 bases clipped from V and 6 bases from J, the junction kept 9 bases outside the gene matches.

The chain employs TRBV30 and TRBJ2-2; 7 bases match TRBD2. CDR1 is GTSNPN and CDR2 is SVGIG in the germline V gene (reference sequence). The length of the CDR3 is 15 residues. V lost 4 bases to trimming and J lost 0 bases; unmatched junction nucleotides: 5. CDR3 in amino acids: CAWIPGGPNTGELFF. The CDR3 nucleotides are TGTGCCTGGATCCCGGGAGGCCCGAACACCGGGGAGCTGTTTTTT. The full variable domain, its missing parts supplied by reference TRBV30 and TRBJ2-2, is SQTIHQWPATLVQPVGSPLSLECTVEGTSNPNLYWYRQAAGRGLQLLFYSVGIGQISSEVPQNLSASRPQDRQFILSSKKLLLSDSGFYLCAWIPGGPNTGELFFGEGSRLTVL.

The chain combines TRBV5-5 with TRBJ2-7; D might be TRBD2 (5 bases). The CDR3 is 14 amino acids. Germline loops: CDR1 SGHKS, CDR2 YYEKEE (reference sequence). V lost 5 bases to trimming and J lost 3 bases, with 15 bases between them. The CDR3 region is CASSLKGANYEQYF. CDR3 coding DNA: TGTGCCAGCAGTCTTAAGGGAGCGAACTACGAGCAGTACTTC.